This T cell receptor beta chain was captured in a study of blood T cells in healthy people across ages (dated by TCRdb to the mid-2010s). Concerning the study at large: In model experiments, template switching captured about one uniquely barcoded TCR beta cDNA molecule for every two T cells. Age-related changes in TCR beta repertoire diversity were measured in the study by deep sequencing normalized with unique cDNA molecular identifiers. The donors were split into four age groups: young (average about 15 years), middle-aged (around 37), aged (approximately 60) and long-lived (82). To avoid experimental bias, donors of different ages were distributed randomly across sequencing lanes. Using the same blood draw, the study looked at two additional independent replicas of 1 million unique cDNA reads for two donors, one aged 18 to 29 and the other aged 80 or older.

From the germline V gene, CDR1 is MNHEY and CDR2 is SVGEGT. A distance of 12 bases separates the germline ends of V and J, which lose 5 bases and 2 bases respectively. The CDR3 runs 14 residues from the cysteine to the phenylalanine. Only the CDR3 portion is preserved as DNA: 42 bases, with reading frame beginning at the first base. Systemically healthy Caucasian individuals from Russia, 35 to 50 in total and aged about 6 to 95 years, were included as donors. Each donor gave around 9.5 milliliters of peripheral blood, collected into EDTA-treated Vacutainer tubes. PBMCs were isolated by Ficoll-Paque density-gradient centrifugation, with at least 7 million obtained per sample. Total RNA, at least 5 micrograms per sample, was extracted from PBMCs with Trizol reagent. The percentages of naive CD45RAhigh/CD27high T cells were determined by flow cytometry on a PBMC aliquot from every donor. Comment on this clonotype: Its antigen remains unidentified. One base away there is no much larger clone; base qualities are not given.

Libraries were built with 5' RACE. The instrument given in TCRdb is Illumina HiSeq 2500. A second PCR of about 7 to 12 cycles was run with a J-beta primer mix and a sample-barcoded 5' primer. A unique molecular identifier was introduced onto each TCR beta cDNA molecule by a template-switch 5' adaptor carrying 12 random nucleotides. Each sample yielded at least 2.5 million CDR3-containing paired-end reads. First-strand cDNA synthesis was performed from all RNA using the Mint cDNA synthesis kit, with priming by a TRBC-specific oligonucleotide. After uracil-DNA glycosylase treatment, a first 18-cycle PCR used universal primers M1SS and BC2_uni_R on all cDNA. The published analysis was carried out like this. Normalization of each sample was performed by random selection of 1 million high-quality reads, each carrying a distinct molecular identifier. Reads sharing molecular identifiers were discarded rather than binned into consensus sequences. CDR3 identification, clonotype clustering and error correction used MiTCR with a Q25 quality threshold and the strictest error-elimination algorithm. A nonparametric unseen species model with Euler transformation was used to estimate a lower bound on total TCR beta diversity. TCRdb redid the processing of the public reads, applying fastp at Q25 and MiXCR, and retained in-frame beta chains. Rows matching on CDR3 protein sequence are summarized as one entry with the most common DNA and genes. The V and J calls were determined by TCRdb, not by the authors. The sample table contains approximately 850,000 distinct CDR3 sequences; only one count was recorded for under 45% of them. In total, the top ten clones hold approximately 20% of the sample.

Here is what the overall study found, with its caveats: Since profiling was done on bulk unsorted PBMCs, naive and antigen-experienced compartments could not be conclusively compared. As age increased, observed TCR beta diversity per million T cells dropped in a roughly linear way, and a significant reduction was already evident by age 40. Estimates of total diversity based on one million sequenced T cells were considered lower bounds and underestimates. Because donor CMV infection status was unknown, age-related changes in expanded clonotypes were potentially confounded. Compared with the aged group, the long-lived group had more naive CD4+ T cells, fewer expanded clones and increased TCR diversity, a pattern suggesting age selection. There was a strong correlation between observed TCR beta diversity and the percentage of naive T cells measured by flow cytometry.

Sequencing was done on a sample of blood. This chain joins TRBV6-2 or TRBV6-3 to TRBJ2-5, with TRBD2 as a weak D call on 5 bases. This clonotype was obtained from a man aged 55 to 70 in good health. The bases read TGTGCCAGCAGTCCTCACCGGACTCAAGAGACCCAGTACTTC. Its protein is CASSPHRTQETQYF.